Sequencing of this TCR beta chain was carried out in a study of CD8+CD57+ T cells in acquired aplastic anemia. The overall study: DNA from sorted CD4+ and CD8+ cells averaged approximately 2.9 ug.

Selection for sequencing was limited to patients who had shown CD8+CD57+ cell expansion by flow cytometry. As a group, the patients uniformly had severe acquired aplastic anemia. Trimming cost V 4 bases and J 4 bases, with 11 bases left between them. Germline V lookup: CDR1 SGHRS, CDR2 YFSETQ. CDR3 size: 13 residues. A note on this clonotype: The antigen is undetermined.

General study findings and limits: Some 29 shared CD8+ CDR3s appeared highly expressed within patients' immunodominant clones.

Genomic DNA constituted the template upon which TCR beta VDJ and CDR3 profiling was performed. MiXCR was run by TCRdb on the reads, yielding one entry per CDR3 protein. This table has hundreds of thousands of distinct CDR3 sequences, roughly a third appearing once. This TCR was recovered from a human donor with aplastic anemia. This chain connects TRBV5-1 to TRBJ1-1; the D gene is possibly TRBD1 (6 bases). The sample was sorted CD4+, CD8+, or CD8+CD57+ T cells (not recorded which) from PBMCs. Written as DNA, the CDR3 is TGCGCCAGCAGCGGAACAGGGATCACTGAAGCTTTCTTT. Encoded protein: CASSGTGITEAFF.